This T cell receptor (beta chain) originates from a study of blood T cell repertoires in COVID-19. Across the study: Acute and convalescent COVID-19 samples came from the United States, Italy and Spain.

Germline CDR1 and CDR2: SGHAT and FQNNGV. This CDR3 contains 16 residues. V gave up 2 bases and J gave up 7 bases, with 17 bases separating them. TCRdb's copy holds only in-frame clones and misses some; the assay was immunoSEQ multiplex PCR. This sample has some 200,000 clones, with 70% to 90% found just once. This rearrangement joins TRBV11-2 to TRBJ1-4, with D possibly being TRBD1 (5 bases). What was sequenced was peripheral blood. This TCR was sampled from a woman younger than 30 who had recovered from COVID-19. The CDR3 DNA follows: TGTGCCAGCAGCTTACTTCAGGTTGGGGCAGGTGAAAAACTGTTTTTT. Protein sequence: CASSLLQVGAGEKLFF.